Listed below are T cell receptor beta chains from one sample, sequenced in a study of graft-versus-host responses after intestinal transplantation. Their cognate antigens are unknown. Using immunoSEQ multiplex PCR, the repertoire was profiled, and TCRdb retains in-frame clones only, with some absent. There are about 120,000 clones in the sample; 75% to 95% occur only once, and approximately 0.17% lies in the top ten. Sample: unstimulated CD4+ T cells sorted from spleen or lymph node cells, taken before intestinal transplant. The source is a human donor who received an intestinal transplant. Both conserved end residues are part of each CDR3. The order of the fields is J gene, V gene, clone size, D gene, CDR3 DNA, CDR3 protein. A D gene is named only where the DNA matches it firmly. A clone size is listed for some rows: how often the clone was seen (once, few, many), or a class if it is expanded.

TRBJ1-1,TRBV6-5,.,.,TGTGCCAGCAGTTACTCGGGGCGCCTGAACACTGAAGCTTTCTTT,CASSYSGRLNTEAFF
TRBJ1-1,TRBV25-1,.,.,TGTGCCAGCAGTGAATCCACCGGGAGCATCAAGGTGAACACTGAAGCTTTCTTT,CASSESTGSIKVNTEAFF
TRBJ1-1,TRBV5-1,.,.,TGCGCCAGCAGCTTGTACATGGGCCACACTGAAGCTTTCTTT,CASSLYMGHTEAFF
TRBJ1-2,TRBV5-1,.,.,TGCGCCAGCAGCCCGGACTCTGGGGGCTACACCTTC,CASSPDSGGYTF
TRBJ1-1,TRBV14,.,.,TGTGCCAGCAGCCAACCTACAGGGTACACTGAAGCTTTCTTT,CASSQPTGYTEAFF
TRBJ1-4,TRBV7-2,once,.,TGTGCCAGCAGCTTTGGGAAGGGAGCTAATGAAAAACTGTTTTTT,CASSFGKGANEKLFF
TRBJ1-5,TRBV6-1,few,TRBD1,TGTGCCAGCACAATACAGGGGAGGCAGCCCCAGCATTTT,CASTIQGRQPQHF
TRBJ1-1,TRBV10-2,.,TRBD1,TGCGCCAGTAAGGGACAGCTGAACACTGAAGCTTTCTTT,CASKGQLNTEAFF
TRBJ1-3,TRBV6-1,.,TRBD1,TGTGCCGGAGGGGACAGCCTCAGAAACACCATATATTTT,CAGGDSLRNTIYF
TRBJ2-3,TRBV7-9,.,TRBD2,TGTGCCAGCAGCTTACTCCGACTAGCGTATTCAGATACGCAGTATTTT,CASSLLRLAYSDTQYF
TRBJ1-2,TRBV19,.,TRBD1,TGTGCCAGTAGGCGGACAGGAGGACCCTATGGCTACACCTTC,CASRRTGGPYGYTF
TRBJ2-3,TRBV7-2,.,.,TGTGCCAGCAGCTTATTCGTCCGGGGTTACACAGATACGCAGTATTTT,CASSLFVRGYTDTQYF
TRBJ2-1,TRBV5-1,.,.,TGCGCCAGCAGCTTGGCGGGGTCAACTGATGAGCAGTTCTTC,CASSLAGSTDEQFF
TRBJ2-2,TRBV27,.,TRBD2,TGTGCCAGCAGGGGTAGCGGGCCGTATGGCACCGGGGAGCTGTTTTTT,CASRGSGPYGTGELFF
TRBJ2-1,TRBV7-3,.,TRBD2,TGTGCCAGCAGCTTGACTAGCGGACCTAACAATGAGCAGTTCTTC,CASSLTSGPNNEQFF
TRBJ1-2,TRBV5-8,.,.,TGTGCCAGCAGCTTGGTTATGGGGGCTCGATCGAACTATGGCTACACCTTC,CASSLVMGARSNYGYTF
TRBJ1-5,TRBV5-4,.,.,TGTGCCAGCAGCTTGGGTGGAGGGAATCAGCCCCAGCATTTT,CASSLGGGNQPQHF
TRBJ1-2,TRBV6-5,.,.,TGTGCCAGCAGTTATAACAGCTACTATGGCTACACCTTC,CASSYNSYYGYTF
TRBJ2-1,TRBV29-1,.,TRBD1,TGCAGCGTCACTGGGGACAGGGTCTCCTACAATGAGCAGTTCTTC,CSVTGDRVSYNEQFF
TRBJ2-2,TRBV19,.,TRBD1,TGTGCCAGTAGTTTCGGACAGGGAAACACCGGGGAGCTGTTTTTT,CASSFGQGNTGELFF
TRBJ1-2,TRBV6-1,.,.,TGTGCCAGCAGTGACGCTAACTATGGCTACACCTTC,CASSDANYGYTF
TRBJ1-1,TRBV6-1,.,.,TGTGCCAGCCGGAAGGGGCTCATGAACACTGAAGCTTTCTTT,CASRKGLMNTEAFF
TRBJ2-2,TRBV7-8,.,.,TGTGCCAGCAGCTTAGGACTAGAGGTGGTCGGGGAGCTGTTTTTT,CASSLGLEVVGELFF
TRBJ1-1,TRBV5-4,.,TRBD1,TGTGCCAGCAGCACGGGACAGGGTGACACTGAAGCTTTCTTT,CASSTGQGDTEAFF
TRBJ2-7,TRBV29-1,.,TRBD2,TGCAGCGCGGCCGGGACTAGCGGGCTCCTAGGCGAGCAGTACTTC,CSAAGTSGLLGEQYF
TRBJ2-2,TRBV7-7,.,.,TGTGCCAGCAGCTCCTCGAACACCGGGGAGCTGTTTTTT,CASSSSNTGELFF
TRBJ2-7,TRBV4-3,.,.,TGCGCCAGCAGCCAAGATCGAGGCAGCTACGAGCAGTACTTC,CASSQDRGSYEQYF
TRBJ2-7,TRBV9,.,.,TGTGCCAGCAGCGTGGGACACGAGGGTTCCTACGAGCAGTACTTC,CASSVGHEGSYEQYF
TRBJ1-2,TRBV27,.,.,TGTGCCAGCAGTTTCTATCCAGGGATGGAAAGCTATGGCTACACCTTC,CASSFYPGMESYGYTF
TRBJ2-1,TRBV7-2,.,TRBD2,TGTGCCAGCAGCTTATCAAGCGGGGGGGACAATGAGCAGTTCTTC,CASSLSSGGDNEQFF
TRBJ2-1,TRBV6-1,.,TRBD2,TGTGCCAGCAGTGAGGTAGCGGGAGTAGCCGAGCAGTTCTTC,CASSEVAGVAEQFF
TRBJ1-2,TRBV5-6,.,.,TGTGCCAGCAGTTATGACAGACTCTATGGCTACACCTTC,CASSYDRLYGYTF
TRBJ2-7,TRBV29-1,.,TRBD1,TGCAGCGTTGGAACGACAGGGGGAAAAATCTACGAGCAGTACTTC,CSVGTTGGKIYEQYF
TRBJ1-5,TRBV6-1,.,TRBD1,TGTGCCAGCCAACAGGGGGCCATAAGTCAGCCCCAGCATTTT,CASQQGAISQPQHF
TRBJ1-1,TRBV27,.,TRBD1,TGTGCCAGCAGTTTTTTCGGGACAGGGGGTTTAGTTGACACTGAAGCTTTCTTT,CASSFFGTGGLVDTEAFF
TRBJ2-7,TRBV19,few,.,TGTGCCAGTAGTAAAACAATCCCCTACGAGCAGTACTTC,CASSKTIPYEQYF
TRBJ1-2,TRBV7-2,.,TRBD1,TGTGCCAGCAGAGGACAGGGCCTCTATCGCTACACCTTC,CASRGQGLYRYTF
TRBJ2-7,TRBV25-1,.,.,TGTGCCAGCAAGGATTTTCGACAGCCCAGCTCCTACGAGCAGTACTTC,CASKDFRQPSSYEQYF
TRBJ2-1,TRBV19,once,TRBD2,TGTGCCAGTAGGACCGGGACTAGCATCAATGAGCAGTTCTTC,CASRTGTSINEQFF
TRBJ1-2,TRBV6-5,.,.,TGTGCCAGCAGTTACCTCGGGATCCAACCTAACTATGGCTACACCTTC,CASSYLGIQPNYGYTF
TRBJ1-4,TRBV5-1,few,TRBD1,TGCGCCAGCAGCTTGACAGGGGGCCAAGAAAAACTGTTTTTT,CASSLTGGQEKLFF
TRBJ2-1,TRBV5-1,.,TRBD2,TGCGCCAGCAGCGGGCGACTAGCCGTCTACAATGAGCAGTTCTTC,CASSGRLAVYNEQFF
TRBJ2-1,TRBV19,.,TRBD1,TGTGCCAGTAGTACCCCACGGACAGGGAGTCGGGATGAGCAGTTCTTC,CASSTPRTGSRDEQFF
TRBJ2-7,TRBV6-6,.,.,TGTGCCAGCAGTTACTCAACAGGGAGCCCCTACGAGCAGTACTTC,CASSYSTGSPYEQYF
TRBJ1-2,TRBV7-2,.,.,TGTGCCAGCAGCCTCGCAGGGGTGATCGGGAATGGCTACACCTTC,CASSLAGVIGNGYTF
TRBJ1-2,TRBV25-1,.,TRBD1,TGTGCCAGCGGGGACAGATTTAACTATGGCTACACCTTC,CASGDRFNYGYTF
TRBJ1-1,TRBV5-4,.,TRBD1,TGTGCCAGCAGCCCGGAAGGGACAGGGAACACTGAAGCTTTCTTT,CASSPEGTGNTEAFF
TRBJ2-1,TRBV14,.,TRBD2,TGTGCCAGCAGCGGGACTAGCGGGAGATATAATGAGCAGTTCTTC,CASSGTSGRYNEQFF
TRBJ1-4,TRBV25-1,.,.,TGTGCCAGCAGTTCCAAGGGGGGGACTAATGAAAAACTGTTTTTT,CASSSKGGTNEKLFF
TRBJ1-1,TRBV6-5,.,TRBD1,TGTGCCAGCAGGGGGACAGGGGGCGTATTTGCTTTCTTT,CASRGTGGVFAFF
TRBJ2-1,TRBV7-2,.,TRBD1,TGTGCCAGCAGCCTTCTTCCGGGACAGGGTTTGAATGAGCAGTTCTTC,CASSLLPGQGLNEQFF
TRBJ2-7,TRBV6-9,.,.,TGTGCCAGCAGACCCCCCAGGGGTAAGGAGCAGTACTTC,CASRPPRGKEQYF